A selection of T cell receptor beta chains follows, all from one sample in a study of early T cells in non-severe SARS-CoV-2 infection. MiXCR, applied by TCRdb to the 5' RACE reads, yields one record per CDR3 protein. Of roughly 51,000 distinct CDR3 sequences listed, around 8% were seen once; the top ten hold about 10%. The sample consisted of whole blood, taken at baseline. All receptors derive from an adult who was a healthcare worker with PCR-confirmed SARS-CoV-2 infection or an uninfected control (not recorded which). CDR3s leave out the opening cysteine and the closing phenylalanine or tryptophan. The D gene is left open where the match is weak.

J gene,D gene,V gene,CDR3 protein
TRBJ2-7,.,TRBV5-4,ASSIAGTYEQY
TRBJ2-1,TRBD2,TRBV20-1,SAREEREDYNEQF
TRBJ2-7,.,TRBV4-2,ASSQEGGTPGDIHEQY
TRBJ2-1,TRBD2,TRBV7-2,ASSSLAGWANEQF
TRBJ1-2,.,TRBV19,ASSNLDISNYGYT
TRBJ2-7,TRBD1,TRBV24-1,ATSDPTGSEQY
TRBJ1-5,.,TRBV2,ASRNSQPQH
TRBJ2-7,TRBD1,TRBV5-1,AGSLNPTGQGAYEQY
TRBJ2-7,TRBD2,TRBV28,ASSSPGRGEQY
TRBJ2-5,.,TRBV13,ASSLGDIGETQY
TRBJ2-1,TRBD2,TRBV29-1,SVEDLQRESHNEQF
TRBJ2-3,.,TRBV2,ASSVVTLYLGTDTQY
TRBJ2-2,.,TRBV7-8,ASSLARKNTGELF
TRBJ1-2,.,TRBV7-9,ASSPPRDGYT
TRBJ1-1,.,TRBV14,ASSPNFGEAF
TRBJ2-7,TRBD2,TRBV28,ASSFTSGTRHEQY
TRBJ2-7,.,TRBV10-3,AISDRWGYEQY
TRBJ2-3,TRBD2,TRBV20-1,SARDEYGRITDTQY
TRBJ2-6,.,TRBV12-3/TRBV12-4,ASSFSLVVGSSPGANVLT
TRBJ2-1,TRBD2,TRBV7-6,ASSWPRAGTSGRMNNEQF
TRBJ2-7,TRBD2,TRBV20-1,SARWDYSYEQY
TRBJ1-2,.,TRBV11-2,ASSLRAEYGYT
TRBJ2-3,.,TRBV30,AWRKSGATGTDTQY
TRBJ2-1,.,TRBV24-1,ATSDLVQGNEQF
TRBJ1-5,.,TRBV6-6,ASSYSNRARYSNQPQH
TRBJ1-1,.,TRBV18,ASSPSRDEAF
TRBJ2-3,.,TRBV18,ASSPLPGDTQY
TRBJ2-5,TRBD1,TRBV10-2,ASSGRGIVTQY
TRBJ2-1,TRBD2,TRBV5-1,ASSLVLASGSVNEQF
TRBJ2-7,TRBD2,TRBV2,ASSNSGRASYEQY
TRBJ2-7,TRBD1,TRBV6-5,ASSLLRDRAYEQY
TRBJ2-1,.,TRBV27,ASGVRGVHEQF
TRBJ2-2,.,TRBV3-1,ASSWTANTGELF
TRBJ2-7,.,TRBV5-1,ASSQSYEQY
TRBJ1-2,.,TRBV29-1,SVEHSYGYT
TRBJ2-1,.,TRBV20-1,SARGLGSEVNEQF
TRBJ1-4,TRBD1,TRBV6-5,ASRDSGPEKLF
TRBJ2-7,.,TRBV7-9,ASSSVGGGQNEQY
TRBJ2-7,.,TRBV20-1,SARVPLGITYEQY
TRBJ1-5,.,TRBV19,ASSASGGLSNQPQH
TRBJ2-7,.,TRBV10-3,AISEGRREQY
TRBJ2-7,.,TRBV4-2,ASSQDLTGRVYEQY
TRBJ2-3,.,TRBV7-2,ASSLGHLTADTQY
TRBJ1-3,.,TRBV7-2,ASSPGRAGNTIY
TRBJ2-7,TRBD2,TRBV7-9,ASSRSTSETYEQY
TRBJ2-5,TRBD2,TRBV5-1,ASSIGLAGAQETQY
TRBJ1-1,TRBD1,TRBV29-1,SVDTQTGGTEAF
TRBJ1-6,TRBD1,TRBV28,ASSSGQASSYNSPLH
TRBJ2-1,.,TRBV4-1,ASSQVWRERGGNEQF
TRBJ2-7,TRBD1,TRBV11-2,ASSDTGQGLYEQY